What follows are 12 T cell receptor beta chains derived from one specimen sequenced in a study of regulatory T cells in long-lasting Graves disease. Researchers made TCR beta libraries by using iRepertoire HTBI primers and running Arm-PCR on CDR3 regions. From the multiplex PCR reads, TCRdb called clonotypes with MiXCR, one entry per CDR3 protein. Of some 440,000 distinct CDR3 sequences listed, roughly 20% are singletons. Regarding time point: persistent/refractory GD, antithyroid drugs over 5 years with positive TRAb. PBMC RNA served as the TCR library source. The sequencing used peripheral blood mononuclear cells (PBMCs), collected when the disease was refractory, from a patient treated with antithyroid drugs. The origin of the receptors is a female donor with Graves disease.

This clonotype was detected many times. V and J are TRBV20-1 and TRBJ1-5; D uncertain. CDR1 and CDR2 (germline): DFQATT, SNEGSKA (reference sequence). The length of the CDR3 is 13 residues. V was shortened by 3 bases and J by 1 base, with 7 bases between the two germline ends. The DNA for the CDR3 is TGCAGTGCTAGGTGGGGAAGCAATCAGCCCCAGCATTTT. Its protein product is CSARWGSNQPQHF.

The chain uses TRBV15 and TRBJ1-4, with D perhaps matching TRBD1 (5 bases). CDR1 LNHNV and CDR2 YYDKDF come from the germline V gene (reference sequence). Trimming pared 1 base from V and 3 bases from J, leaving 12 bases between. This CDR3 spans 16 amino acids. The CDR3 coding sequence is TGTGCCACCAGCAGAGCCCTGCCAGGGCCTAATGAAAAACTGTTTTTT. Translation gives CATSRALPGPNEKLFF. Full variable domain (remainder filled in from reference TRBV15 and TRBJ1-4): DAMVIQNPRYQVTQFGKPVTLSCSQTLNHNVMYWYQQKSSQAPKLLFHYYDKDFNNEADTPDNFQSRRPNTSFCFLDIRSPGLGDTAMYLCATSRALPGPNEKLFFGSGTQLSVL.

The rearrangement links TRBV6-2 or TRBV6-3 to TRBJ2-7; tentatively, D is TRBD2 (5 bases). This CDR3 contains 13 residues. Trimming pared 6 bases from V and 3 bases from J, leaving 12 bases between. Germline V gene data show CDR1 as MNHEY and CDR2 as SVGEGT. CDR3 amino acids: CASRTTTIYEQYF. The CDR3 DNA reads as TGTGCCAGCAGGACTACGACCATCTACGAGCAGTACTTC.

This clonotype was counted a few times. The chain carries TRBV19 and TRBJ1-5, with a weak D call TRBD1 (6 bases). Looked up from germline, CDR1 is LNHDA and CDR2 is SQIVND (reference sequence). The ends were cut back, 3 bases at V and 7 bases at J, with 13 bases in the middle. This CDR3 comprises 14 residues. DNA for the CDR3: TGTGCCAGTAGTATTACGGCAGGGGACCAGCCCCAGCATTTT. Its translation is CASSITAGDQPQHF.

The gene calls are TRBV7-3 and TRBJ2-6; possibly TRBD2 for D (6 bases). V was shortened by 5 bases and J by 4 bases, with 21 bases between the two germline ends. In germline, CDR1 is SGHTA, CDR2 FQGTGA. The CDR3 covers 18 residues. CDR3: CASSQLKDYFSGANVLTF. CDR3 nucleotide sequence: TGTGCCAGCAGCCAGCTTAAGGACTACTTCTCAGGGGCCAACGTCCTGACTTTC.

This clonotype has at least ten counts. J is TRBJ1-6 and V is TRBV28; unclear D gene. CDR1 and CDR2 (germline): MDHEN, SYDVKM. V was pared by 8 bases and J by 4 bases, with 12 bases between. The CDR3 covers 14 residues. The CDR3: CASGTLSYNSPLHF. Here the CDR3 DNA reads TGTGCCAGCGGCACCCTTTCTTATAATTCACCCCTCCACTTT.

CDR3 nucleotide sequence: TGCAGTGCTAGATACCTCGGCCCGCTAGCGGGAGGGCCCACCGGGGAGCTGTTTTTT. It translates to CSARYLGPLAGGPTGELFF. The chain uses TRBV20-1 and TRBJ2-2; 12 nucleotides agree with TRBD2. In germline, CDR1 is DFQATT, CDR2 SNEGSKA (reference sequence). The length of the CDR3 is 19 residues. J gave up 4 bases and V 2 bases, and 14 bases lay outside the gene matches.

This clonotype was counted at least ten times. The chain combines TRBV28 with TRBJ2-5, with D maybe TRBD1 (6 bases). Per the germline V gene, CDR1 is MDHEN and CDR2 is SYDVKM. This CDR3 comprises 13 residues. V was clipped by 5 bases and J by 5 bases, with 12 bases between them. CDR3 loop: CASSDSGEETQYF. The CDR3 coding sequence is TGTGCCAGCAGTGACTCAGGGGAGGAGACCCAGTACTTC.

The chain couples TRBV7-2 to TRBJ2-7, with D perhaps matching TRBD1 or TRBD2 (6 bases each). Germline CDR1 and CDR2: SGHTA and FQGNSA. The CDR3 runs to 14 residues. Trimming removed 5 bases at V and 3 bases at J, with 14 bases between. The CDR3 region is CASSAQQGGYEQYF. DNA of the CDR3: TGTGCCAGCAGCGCCCAACAGGGAGGCTACGAGCAGTACTTC.

Ten or more counts support this clonotype. The chain uses TRBV6-1 and TRBJ2-2, with 12 bases matching TRBD2. This CDR3 is built from 16 residues. Trimming took 5 bases from V and 6 from J; bases not matched to a gene: 7. Germline CDR1 and CDR2: MNHNS and SASEGT. In DNA form, the CDR3 reads TGTGCCAGCAGTACGACTAGCGGGAGTTTGTCCGGGGAGCTGTTTTTT. This sequence encodes CASSTTSGSLSGELFF.

This rearrangement joins TRBV7-8 to TRBJ2-5; tentatively, D is TRBD2 (6 bases). Germline assignment: CDR1 SGHVS and CDR2 FQNEAQ. Trimming took off 5 bases at V and 2 bases at J, with 15 bases between the two ends. The CDR3 is 15 amino acids. This chain's CDR3 is CASSPILAGQETQYF. The CDR3 nucleotides read TGTGCCAGCAGCCCTATACTAGCCGGGCAAGAGACCCAGTACTTC.

Notes on this clonotype: A read error is possible here, since a much larger clone lies one base away. The chain recombines TRBV12-3 or TRBV12-4 with TRBJ2-5; no reliable D call. This CDR3 region has 13 residues. This chain's CDR3 is CAGSLHYQETQYF. CDR3 nucleotides: TGTGCCGGCAGTTTACACTATCAAGAGACCCAGTACTTC.